This TCR beta chain was identified in a study of Ad26.COV2.S vaccination and SARS-CoV-2 variants (dated by TCRdb to about 2021). A note on the overall study: Vaccine-arm donors were drawn from COV1001, a multicentre, randomized, double-blind, placebo-controlled phase I-IIa trial of Ad26.COV2.S in healthy adults. Throughout the experiments and outcome assessment, investigators stayed blinded to trial group allocation. TCRbeta repertoire sequencing served as the tool for gauging how specific and how broad the SARS-CoV-2-reactive T cell receptors were following Ad26.COV2.S vaccination. Ad26.COV2.S was administered intramuscularly at 5 x 10^10 or 1 x 10^11 viral particles, either as a single shot or as two shots given 56 days apart. A total of around 32 samples were included in the TCR-sequenced set, comprising around 20 Ad26.COV2.S vaccine recipients, 5 placebo recipients and 8 SARS-CoV-2 convalescent individuals. Participants in the trial were split at random into five groups of five each, receiving low-dose or high-dose Ad26.COV2.S once or twice, or else placebo on both occasions.

On the study overall, not on this receptor specifically: Substantial breadth of spike-specific CD8+ and CD4+ T cell responses was reported after vaccination. Vaccine and placebo recipients had comparable non-spike TCR breadth, which fits with the vaccine containing only spike. Comparing responses between vaccine doses or regimens was not something the study was powered to do. Spike-specific TCR breadth was higher in Ad26.COV2.S recipients than in placebo recipients (P = 0.0014). According to the authors, total T cell responses may have been underestimated by the TCR breadth and depth analyses.

Inclusive of the bounding cysteine and phenylalanine, the CDR3 is 13 residues long. Of the read, only the CDR3 DNA is kept; its 39 bases are in frame from base 1. The V end gives up 4 bases and the J end 6 bases, leaving 2 bases in the junction not matched to a gene. The treatment or condition label corresponds to: about 20 received Ad26.COV2.S at low or high dose, single or two shots; 5 received placebo; per-sample allocation not given. Repertoires of vaccine and placebo recipients were sequenced from samples taken on day 63 after the first injection. In Cohort 1b, about 27 adults aged 18-55 years were enrolled at a single site in Boston, USA, between 29 July and 7 August 2020. Ad26.COV2.S consisted of a replication-incompetent adenovirus type 26 vector by which a prefusion-stabilized SARS-CoV-2 spike protein from the original Wuhan strain was expressed. About this clone itself: Its antigen target is currently unknown. No much larger clone exists at a distance of one base, and base qualities are not known.

The immunoSEQ Assay was used to sequence TCRbeta CDR3 regions. After extraction, genomic DNA underwent amplification by bias-controlled multiplex PCR, followed by high-throughput sequencing. From the authors' description of their analysis: To quantify the absolute abundance of every unique TCRbeta CDR3 region, sequences were collapsed and filtered. T cell fraction was estimated by normalizing TCRbeta template counts to usable DNA, with usable DNA measured through amplification of reference genes found in all nucleated cells. Repertoire TCRs were annotated as SARS-CoV-2-specific by exact matching of V gene, CDR3 amino acid sequence and J gene to a known reactive TCR set. MIRA supplied the reference SARS-CoV-2 TCR set, which was filtered for enrichment in COVID-19-positive ImmuneCODE repertoires so that public or cross-reactive TCRs were removed. Using the MIRA antigens, annotated TCRs were further analysed by specific ORF or by position within an ORF. Depth was the summed frequency of annotated unique rearrangements, while breadth was defined as annotated unique rearrangements over total unique productive rearrangements. Group comparisons of TCR breadth used two-sided Wilcoxon rank-sum tests. Not all clones reach the TCRdb copy of this immuneACCESS table, which keeps in-frame sequences only. Checked studies attribute under half of the gap to unresolved V genes and leave the rest unexplained. V, J and clone size are those of that table, while D and trimming were read from the DNA. In all, the sample holds roughly 500,000 clones, and around 90% of those were seen once. The ten most abundant clones make up 9.5% to 15% of the sample.

This receptor was obtained from a person between 18 and 65 years old who received the Ad26.COV2.S COVID-19 vaccine or a placebo. Recombination joined TRBV12-3 or TRBV12-4 with TRBJ2-1; 8 of the junction bases match TRBD1. The sequenced sample was peripheral blood, obtained in a trial of Ad26.COV2.S vaccine versus placebo. The encoded CDR3 is CASSSQGGNEQFF. The DNA sequence is given as TGTGCCAGCAGTTCACAGGGGGGCAATGAGCAGTTCTTC.